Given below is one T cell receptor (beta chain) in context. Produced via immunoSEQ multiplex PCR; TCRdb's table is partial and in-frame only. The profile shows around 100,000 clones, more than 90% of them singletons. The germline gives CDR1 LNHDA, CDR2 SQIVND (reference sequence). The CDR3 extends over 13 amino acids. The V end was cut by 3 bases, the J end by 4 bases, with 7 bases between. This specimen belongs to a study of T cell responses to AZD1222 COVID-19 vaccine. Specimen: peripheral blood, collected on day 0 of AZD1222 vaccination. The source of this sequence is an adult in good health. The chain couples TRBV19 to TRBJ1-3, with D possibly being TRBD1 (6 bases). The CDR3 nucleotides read TGTGCCAGTAGTATGGGACAAGGAAACACCATATATTTT. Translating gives CASSMGQGNTIYF.